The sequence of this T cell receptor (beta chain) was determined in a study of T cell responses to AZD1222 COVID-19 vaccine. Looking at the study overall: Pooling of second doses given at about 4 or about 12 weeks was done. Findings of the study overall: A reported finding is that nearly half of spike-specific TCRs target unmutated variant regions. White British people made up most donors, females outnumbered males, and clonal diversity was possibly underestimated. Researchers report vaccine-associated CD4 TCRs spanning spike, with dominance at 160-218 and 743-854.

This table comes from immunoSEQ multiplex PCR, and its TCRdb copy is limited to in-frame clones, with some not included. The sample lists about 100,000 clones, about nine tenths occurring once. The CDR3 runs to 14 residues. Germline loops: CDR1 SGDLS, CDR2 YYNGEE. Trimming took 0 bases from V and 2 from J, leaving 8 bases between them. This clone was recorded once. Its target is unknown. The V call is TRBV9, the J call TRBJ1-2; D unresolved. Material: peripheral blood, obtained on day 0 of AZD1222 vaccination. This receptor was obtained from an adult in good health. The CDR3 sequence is CASSVGTRNYGYTF. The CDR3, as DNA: TGTGCCAGCAGCGTAGGGACGCGGAACTATGGCTACACCTTC.